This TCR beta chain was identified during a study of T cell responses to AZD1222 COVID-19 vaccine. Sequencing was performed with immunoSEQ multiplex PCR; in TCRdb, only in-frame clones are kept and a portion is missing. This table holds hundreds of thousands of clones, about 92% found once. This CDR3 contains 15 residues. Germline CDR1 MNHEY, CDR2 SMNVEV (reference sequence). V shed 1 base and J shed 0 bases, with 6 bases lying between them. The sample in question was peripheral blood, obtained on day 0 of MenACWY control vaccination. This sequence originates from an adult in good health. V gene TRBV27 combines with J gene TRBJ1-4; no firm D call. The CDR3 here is CASSLYPPTNEKLFF. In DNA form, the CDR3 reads TGTGCCAGCAGTTTATACCCCCCAACTAATGAAAAACTGTTTTTT.